This is a list of T cell receptor beta chains from one sample in a study of CD8 T cells in ankylosing spondylitis. TCRdb redid the calling of the 5' RACE reads with MiXCR, one entry per CDR3 protein. This sample has some 330,000 distinct CDR3 sequences, with 8% found just once. Material: blood, either unsorted or a sorted T cell fraction (not recorded which). The source of these receptors is a male donor with ankylosing spondylitis. The CDR3 runs from the conserved cysteine through the conserved F or W. Each record gives: V gene, CDR3 protein.

TRBV7-9 | CASRREGETQYF
TRBV15 | CATSRTLQGAGELFF
TRBV3-1 | CASSLTSGGAGAFF
TRBV20-1 | CSVFPRMRDRTGYTF
TRBV7-9 | CASSSDNQPQHF
TRBV7-6 | CASSLAGGVPQETQYF
TRBV4-1 | CASSRSRLAVDSPLHF
TRBV5-1 | CASSLGGDYGYTF
TRBV7-9 | CASSTDAEQFF
TRBV15 | CATSRELALDTGELFF
TRBV5-1 | CASSPRGLAGGVLNTGELFF
TRBV7-9 | CASSRTGTEQYF
TRBV29-1 | CSAAPGKGYEQYF
TRBV5-1 | CASSSGVFQETQYF
TRBV5-1 | CASSVGWDSNTGELFF